The 26 T cell receptor beta chains reported below all come from one sample, sequenced in a study of CD8+ T cells in alopecia areata. The sample's treatment: oral pan-JAK inhibitor, 5-10 mg twice daily. Extraction of RNA preceded its reverse transcription into cDNA, which served as the sequencing template. This table comes from immunoSEQ multiplex PCR, and its TCRdb copy is limited to in-frame clones, with some not included. The sample has 95,000 to 100,000 clones; approximately 60% are singletons. The source material was CD8+ T cells sorted from blood, sampled at week 4, from a patient treated with tofacitinib. The receptors stem from a human donor with alopecia areata.

The chain has TRBV4-1 and TRBJ2-1; D is ambiguous. Germline CDR1 is MGHRA and CDR2 is YSYEKL. The V end lost 0 bases, the J end lost 8 bases, and 11 bases lay between the germline ends. The CDR3 spans 14 residues. DNA of the CDR3: TGCGCCAGCAGCCAAGAAAGGGTGTGGTATGAGCAGTTCTTC. This sequence encodes CASSQERVWYEQFF.

This chain uses TRBV27 with TRBJ1-1, with D hard to call. Germline V CDR1 and CDR2: MNHEY, SMNVEV (reference sequence). Trimming pared 3 bases from V and 4 bases from J, leaving 6 bases between. This CDR3 comprises 12 residues. Here the CDR3 DNA reads TGTGCCAGCAGTTTTACGGGCACTGAAGCTTTCTTT. Its protein is CASSFTGTEAFF.

This clone was seen only a few times. The V gene is TRBV27, the J gene TRBJ2-1, with D uncertain. The V gene's germline CDR1 is MNHEY and CDR2 SMNVEV (reference sequence). Deletions cut 5 bases from V and 7 bases from J, with 9 bases between. The CDR3 has 12 amino acids. The CDR3 sequence: CASSRLGNEQFF. CDR3 DNA sequence: TGTGCCAGCAGTCGCCTGGGGAATGAGCAGTTCTTC.

The chain uses TRBV7-9 and TRBJ1-2; D might be TRBD1 (5 bases). CDR3 size: 13 residues. CDR1 and CDR2 (germline): SEHNR, FQNEAQ (reference sequence). V lost 1 base and J 4 bases, leaving 7 bases between the germline ends. The CDR3 is CASSLEGAYGYTF. The CDR3 nucleotides read TGTGCCAGCAGCTTAGAAGGGGCCTATGGCTACACCTTC.

This chain joins TRBV9 and TRBJ2-3; 7 bases map to TRBD1. V dropped 6 bases and J dropped 2; count of bases not matched to a gene: 18. Germline CDR1 SGDLS, CDR2 YYNGEE. The CDR3 runs to 18 residues. The CDR3: CASTPTLEVTGHTDTQYF. The DNA of the CDR3 is TGTGCCAGCACCCCAACCCTTGAAGTGACAGGGCACACAGATACGCAGTATTTT.

The chain employs TRBV9 and TRBJ2-3, with a weak D call TRBD2 (5 bases). This CDR3 spans 14 amino acids. Trimming took 4 bases from V and 10 from J, leaving 19 bases between them. Germline assignment: CDR1 SGDLS and CDR2 YYNGEE. The CDR3, as DNA: TGTGCCAGCAGCACGTCACGCGAGGGTGGTTCGCAGTATTTT. Protein product: CASSTSREGGSQYF.

As to this clone: This specimen includes other DNA sequences encoding the same CDR3. V gene TRBV30 combines with J gene TRBJ2-3; TRBD1 aligns across 11 bases. The germline CDR1 and CDR2 sequences are GTSNPN and SVGIG (reference sequence). The CDR3 has 15 amino acids. The V segment lost 1 base and the J segment 3 bases; nucleotides outside the gene matches: 3. The CDR3 region is CAWSAGTGGTDTQYF. The CDR3 DNA reads as TGTGCCTGGAGTGCGGGGACAGGGGGGACAGATACGCAGTATTTT.

This clone was recorded a few times. The chain joins TRBV2 to TRBJ1-5; D call uncertain. CDR1 is SNHLY and CDR2 is FYNNEI in the germline V gene. V gave up 6 bases and J gave up 3 bases, with 12 bases separating them. The CDR3 is made up of 14 amino acids. The CDR3 nucleotides read TGTGCCAGCAGGTCTTTGTTGGACAATCAGCCCCAGCATTTT. Its translation is CASRSLLDNQPQHF.

The chain employs TRBV29-1 and TRBJ1-3, with 10 bases that match TRBD1. The CDR3 length is 15 residues. The V gene end was trimmed by 7 bases and the J gene end by 6 bases; junction bases not matched to a gene: 12. CDR1 is SQVTM, CDR2 ANQGSEA, per germline. The CDR3 protein is CSAGGGQGYENTIYF. The CDR3, as DNA: TGCAGCGCCGGCGGGGGACAGGGGTACGAAAACACCATATATTTT.

The chain couples TRBV5-1 to TRBJ2-3, with TRBD1 matching over 9 bases. V lost 3 bases, J lost 2 bases, and 7 bases stayed unmatched. Germline assignment: CDR1 SGHRS and CDR2 YFSETQ. There are 16 residues in the CDR3. Here the CDR3 DNA reads TGCGCCAGCAGCTGGGCACAGGGGGCTTACACAGATACGCAGTATTTT. Its translation: CASSWAQGAYTDTQYF.

The rearrangement joins TRBV6-9 to TRBJ2-6, with 8 bases lining up with TRBD1. This CDR3 has 15 amino acids. Germline-derived CDR1 and CDR2 are MNHGY and SVAAGI. The V gene end was trimmed by 6 bases and the J gene end by 4 bases; junction bases not matched to a gene: 5. DNA of the CDR3: TGTGCCAGCAGCGGGGGACAGGCCGGGGCCAACGTCCTGACTTTC. Its translation: CASSGGQAGANVLTF.

This clone was seen a handful of times. The chain carries TRBV7-6 and TRBJ2-7; TRBD1 agrees at 8 bases. CDR1 is SGHVS and CDR2 is FNYEAQ in the germline V gene. The CDR3 loop spans 15 amino acids. The junction had 7 bases not matched to a gene; V was cut back by 4 bases and J by 2 bases. CDR3 sequence reads: CASSSSRDRPYEQYF. CDR3 nucleotides: TGTGCCAGCAGCTCTTCCCGGGACAGGCCCTACGAGCAGTACTTC.

This clone was observed a handful of times. The chain combines TRBV6-4 with TRBJ2-6; D is ambiguous. Germline V gives CDR1 MRHNA, CDR2 SNTAGT. Between the trimmed V and J ends, which lost 2 bases and 4 bases, there was a span of 12 bases. This CDR3 spans 16 amino acids. The CDR3 DNA is TGTGCCAGCAGTGACGCAGCAACGATGGGGGCCAACGTCCTGACTTTC. Its protein is CASSDAATMGANVLTF.

This clone was observed a handful of times. The chain is built from TRBV4-3 and TRBJ2-7; TRBD2 matches 12 bases. CDR3 size: 16 residues. Germline-derived CDR1 and CDR2 are LGHNA and YSLEER. V shed 0 bases and J 9 bases; nucleotides not matched to a gene: 9. The CDR3 bases are TGCGCCAGCAGCCAAGATCGGGCTAGCGGGGGGGCCGTGCAGTACTTC. It yields the protein CASSQDRASGGAVQYF.

The rearrangement links TRBV27 to TRBJ2-1; D call uncertain. The CDR3 spans 12 residues. CDR1 and CDR2 from the germline V gene are MNHEY and SMNVEV (reference sequence). Between the trimmed V and J ends, which lost 5 bases and 4 bases, there was a span of 6 bases. The chain's CDR3 is CASSTPYNEQFF. CDR3 bases: TGTGCCAGCAGTACCCCATACAATGAGCAGTTCTTC.

The J gene is TRBJ2-7, the V gene TRBV27; D is ambiguous. Germline V gene lookup returns CDR1 MNHEY and CDR2 SMNVEV (reference sequence). This CDR3 has 14 amino acids. V was clipped by 0 bases and J by 3 bases, with 9 bases between them. In DNA form, the CDR3 reads TGTGCCAGCAGTTTATCAGGTCCCGGCTACGAGCAGTACTTC. Translation: CASSLSGPGYEQYF.

The chain has TRBV6-6 and TRBJ2-5, with D possibly matching TRBD1 (6 bases). CDR1 is MNHNY, CDR2 SVGAGI, per germline (reference sequence). This CDR3 region has 15 residues. V was cut by 0 bases and J by 7 bases, with 15 bases left in between. CDR3: CASSYSAGVPVTQYF. CDR3 bases: TGTGCCAGCAGTTACTCGGCAGGGGTCCCGGTGACCCAGTACTTC.

This clone was observed a few times. The chain joins TRBV28 to TRBJ2-1, with 12 bases matching TRBD2. Germline CDR1 and CDR2: MDHEN and SYDVKM. Trimming removed 2 bases from V and 7 bases from J; junction bases left unmatched: 12. The CDR3 loop spans 18 amino acids. This CDR3 is CASSLIGGLAGFNNEQFF. Written as DNA, the CDR3 is TGTGCCAGCAGTTTAATTGGCGGACTAGCGGGATTCAATAATGAGCAGTTCTTC. The whole variable domain, remainder taken from reference TRBV28 and TRBJ2-1, is DVKVTQSSRYLVKRTGEKVFLECVQDMDHENMFWYRQDPGLGLRLIYFSYDVKMKEKGDIPEGYSVSREKKERFSLILESASTNQTSMYLCASSLIGGLAGFNNEQFFGPGTRLTVL.

The CDR3 is CASSLSEGETQYF. As DNA, the CDR3 is TGTGCCAGCAGCTTAAGTGAGGGGGAGACCCAGTACTTC. The J gene is TRBJ2-5, the V gene TRBV5-6, with D perhaps being TRBD1 or TRBD2 (5 bases each). Trimming took off 2 bases at V and 5 bases at J, with 10 bases between the two ends. CDR3 length: 13 residues. The germline CDR1 and CDR2 sequences are SGHDT and YYEEEE.

This clone has a handful of counts. V usage is TRBV7-9 and J usage is TRBJ1-1; perhaps TRBD1 as D (6 bases). The CDR3 has 13 residues. Germline V gene sequence: CDR1 SEHNR, CDR2 FQNEAQ (reference sequence). V lost 7 bases and J lost 6, with 15 bases in between. DNA of the CDR3: TGTGCCAGCACCCGCCCGGGGGCGGCTGAAGCTTTCTTT. Its translation: CASTRPGAAEAFF.

This clone is a singleton in its sample. The CDR3 reads CAWTPGASPAETQYF. The CDR3 DNA follows: TGTGCCTGGACCCCCGGGGCTAGTCCTGCGGAGACCCAGTACTTC. This chain links TRBV30 with TRBJ2-5; either TRBD1 or TRBD2 may fit D (5 bases each). CDR1 is GTSNPN and CDR2 is SVGIG in the germline V gene (reference sequence). V dropped 4 bases and J dropped 5 bases, with 20 bases sitting between them. This CDR3 is built from 15 residues.

This clone occurred many times. The limits of the CDR3 on the DNA are not certain, so only TCRdb's listed CDR3 is given. This rearrangement joins TRBV11-2 to TRBJ2-3; TRBD2, the table's D call, lacks a check against the DNA. The CDR3 numbers 19 amino acids, ends counted. CDR1 and CDR2 (germline): SGHAT, FQNNGV. CDR3 sequence reads: CASSFLWTETSGDTDTQYF.

The rearrangement uses TRBV27 and TRBJ2-7; 8 bases are shared with TRBD1. J gave up 3 bases and V 5 bases, and 6 bases lay outside the gene matches. Germline V gene data show CDR1 as MNHEY and CDR2 as SMNVEV (reference sequence). This CDR3 is built from 14 residues. The CDR3 sequence: CASSTGTGIYEQYF. CDR3 DNA: TGTGCCAGCAGTACCGGGACAGGTATCTACGAGCAGTACTTC.

This clone was counted once. The chain joins TRBV4-3 to TRBJ2-7, with 7 bases matching TRBD1. Germline CDR1 reads LGHNA; CDR2 reads YSLEER. The CDR3 is 16 amino acids. Trimming removed 2 bases from V and 4 bases from J; junction bases left unmatched: 11. CDR3 nucleotide sequence: TGCGCCAGCAGCCAACTCCCGGGACAGACGGTATACGAGCAGTACTTC. Amino acids: CASSQLPGQTVYEQYF.

The chain joins TRBV6-6 to TRBJ2-1, with D perhaps TRBD1 or TRBD2 (5 bases each). Trimming pared 6 bases from V and 8 bases from J, leaving 14 bases between. The V gene's germline CDR1 is MNHNY and CDR2 SVGAGI (reference sequence). The length of the CDR3 is 13 residues. Here the CDR3 reads CASSGDQPDEQFF. CDR3 in DNA: TGTGCCAGCAGCGGGGACCAACCCGATGAGCAGTTCTTC.

CDR3 DNA sequence: TGTGCCAGCAGTACGACTACCTCCTACGAGCAGTACTTC. Its protein product is CASSTTTSYEQYF. The rearrangement joins TRBV27 to TRBJ2-7, with TRBD2 as a possible D gene (5 bases). V shed 5 bases and J shed 0 bases, with 8 bases lying between them. The CDR3 is made up of 13 amino acids. The germline CDR1 and CDR2 sequences are MNHEY and SMNVEV (reference sequence).